The 2 T cell receptor beta chains presented below share a single source sample, sequenced in a study of T cell repertoires in aging, cancer and after chemotherapy. Peripheral blood genomic DNA, not sorted cells or RNA, was the template. A mixed TRB-A/B primer pool amplified rearranged TRB by multiplex touch-down PCR. TCRdb re-called the multiplex PCR reads with MiXCR, one entry per CDR3 protein. The table lists some 5,000 distinct CDR3 sequences, under 50% of them singletons, with 35% to 50% in the top ten. The sequenced sample was blood. Every receptor here comes from a human donor with a blood cancer.

V and J are TRBV15 and TRBJ2-3; D possibly corresponds to TRBD1 (5 bases). The CDR3 covers 16 residues. The V gene's germline CDR1 is LNHNV and CDR2 YYDKDF (reference sequence). V lost 1 base to trimming and J lost 2 bases, with 13 bases between them. The CDR3 nucleotides read TGTGCCACCAGCAGAGTCCCGACAGAACACACAGATACGCAGTATTTT. Translating gives CATSRVPTEHTDTQYF. The variable domain in full, completed from reference TRBV15 and TRBJ2-3, reads DAMVIQNPRYQVTQFGKPVTLSCSQTLNHNVMYWYQQKSSQAPKLLFHYYDKDFNNEADTPDNFQSRRPNTSFCFLDIRSPGLGDTAMYLCATSRVPTEHTDTQYFGPGTRLTVL.

This clonotype was seen a handful of times. V usage is TRBV7-6 and J usage is TRBJ1-3; no firm D call. The V end lost 3 bases, the J end lost 4 bases, and 4 bases lay between the germline ends. Germline V gives CDR1 SGHVS, CDR2 FNYEAQ. CDR3 length equals 12 residues. The CDR3 here is CASSFNGNTIYF. In nucleotides, the CDR3 is TGTGCCAGCAGCTTCAACGGAAACACCATATATTTT.